This T cell receptor beta chain was obtained from a study of response to subunit inactivated influenza vaccine. Study-wide findings and caveats: Only a handful of new T cells, the authors suggested, are recruited with each seasonal influenza vaccination.

TCRdb re-derived calls from the RT-PCR reads in MiXCR, one entry per CDR3 protein. The table lists 500,000 to 650,000 distinct CDR3 sequences, 6% to 9% of them singletons. This clonotype was recorded a few times. The antigen is not known. The sequencing here drew on PBMCs from blood, taken roughly 24 months after vaccination. This clonotype originated in a man between 50 and 69 years old who received an inactivated influenza vaccine.

For the CDR3, the DNA is TGTGCCAGCAGCCAGGCCGTGAACACTGAAGCTTTCTTT. Translation: CASSQAVNTEAFF. This chain connects TRBV6-6 to TRBJ1-1; no firm D call. Per germline, CDR1 MNHNY and CDR2 SVGAGI (reference sequence). Trimming took off 6 bases at V and 0 bases at J, with 8 bases between the two ends. The length of the CDR3 is 13 residues.